The 31 T cell receptor beta chains given below trace back to one sample, sequenced in a study of blood T cell repertoires in COVID-19. Here immunoSEQ multiplex PCR was the method, and the copy in TCRdb shows in-frame clones only, minus some. The sample shows under 50,000 clones, roughly nine tenths of them seen only once. The sample comprised peripheral blood. Receptors originate from a man between 65 and 85 years old with active COVID-19.

This rearrangement joins TRBV6-5 to TRBJ1-2; TRBD1 is a possible D gene (5 bases). Germline V gene data show CDR1 as MNHEY and CDR2 as SVGAGI. The CDR3 runs to 15 residues. V gave up 7 bases and J gave up 0 bases, with 15 bases separating them. The CDR3 loop is CASTGGARANYGYTF. Here the CDR3 DNA reads TGTGCCAGCACTGGAGGGGCCAGAGCTAACTATGGCTACACCTTC.

This clone was seen just once. V is TRBV14 and J is TRBJ2-7, with D maybe TRBD1 (6 bases). Germline assignment: CDR1 SGHDN and CDR2 FVKESK. Trimming took off 4 bases at V and 6 bases at J, with 10 bases between the two ends. This CDR3 has 12 residues. CDR3 residues: CASSPTGIEQYF. CDR3 in DNA: TGTGCCAGCAGCCCAACAGGGATCGAGCAGTACTTC.

The rearrangement uses TRBV9 and TRBJ2-3; TRBD2 agrees at 9 bases. With 0 bases clipped from V and 4 bases from J, the junction kept 3 bases outside the gene matches. The CDR3 extends over 15 amino acids. From germline, CDR1 is SGDLS and CDR2 YYNGEE. The CDR3, as DNA: TGTGCCAGCAGCGTAGGCGCTAGCGGGGCAGATACGCAGTATTTT. Its translation is CASSVGASGADTQYF.

This clone occurred a few times. The rearrangement uses TRBV9 and TRBJ2-2; possibly TRBD1 for D (5 bases). The germline CDR1 and CDR2 sequences are SGDLS and YYNGEE. V shed 0 bases and J shed 6 bases, with 15 bases lying between them. The CDR3 extends over 16 amino acids. CDR3 loop: CASSVGRQGTAGELFF. CDR3 DNA sequence: TGTGCCAGCAGCGTAGGAAGGCAGGGAACCGCCGGGGAGCTGTTTTTT.

This sequence joins TRBV4-3 and TRBJ2-7; 8 nucleotides agree with TRBD1. The CDR3 loop spans 15 amino acids. The V segment lost 2 bases and the J segment 3 bases; nucleotides outside the gene matches: 6. Germline assignment: CDR1 LGHNA and CDR2 YSLEER. This chain's CDR3 is CASSQFTQGVYEQYF. For the CDR3, the DNA is TGCGCCAGCAGCCAATTCACACAGGGGGTCTACGAGCAGTACTTC.

This chain connects TRBV7-2 to TRBJ2-3; possibly TRBD1 for D (5 bases). This CDR3 has 13 residues. Trimming left V 8 bases short and J 2 bases short, with 11 bases between. CDR1 is SGHTA, CDR2 FQGNSA, per germline. CDR3 sequence: CASLVGVTDTQYF. The CDR3 DNA sequence: TGTGCCAGCTTGGTAGGGGTCACAGATACGCAGTATTTT.

This chain uses TRBV5-1 with TRBJ2-2; TRBD1 aligns across 8 bases. The CDR3 runs 15 residues. CDR1 and CDR2 from the germline V gene are SGHRS and YFSETQ. Germline trimming cut 0 bases from V and 7 bases from J; bases unmatched to any gene: 5. CDR3 coding DNA: TGCGCCAGCAGCTTGGTACGGACAGGGCACGGGGAGCTGTTTTTT. The encoded protein is CASSLVRTGHGELFF.

In nucleotides, the CDR3 is TGTGCCAGCATCATTCAATCTGGGGCCAACGTCCTGACTTTC. It yields the protein CASIIQSGANVLTF. The chain employs TRBV27 and TRBJ2-6; D is unresolved. This CDR3 comprises 14 residues. Trimming removed 7 bases from V and 1 base from J, with 8 bases in between. Germline values: CDR1 MNHEY, CDR2 SMNVEV (reference sequence).

This clone was counted between two and nine times. The chain links TRBV19 to TRBJ1-5; possibly TRBD1 for D (5 bases). Per germline, CDR1 LNHDA and CDR2 SQIVND (reference sequence). This CDR3 is 13 amino acids long. V dropped 5 bases and J dropped 6 bases, with 11 bases sitting between them. The CDR3 spells CASSPGISQPQHF. CDR3 DNA sequence: TGTGCCAGTAGTCCAGGGATAAGTCAGCCCCAGCATTTT.

CDR3 DNA: TGTGCCAGCAGCGCCGGACTAGCGGTAAACACCGGGGAGCTGTTTTTT. This gives the protein CASSAGLAVNTGELFF. The rearrangement uses TRBV7-6 and TRBJ2-2, with TRBD2 identical over 10 bases. Germline V gene sequence: CDR1 SGHVS, CDR2 FNYEAQ. This CDR3 comprises 16 residues. The trim removed 5 bases at V and 2 bases at J, leaving 5 bases unmatched.

This chain links TRBV7-9 with TRBJ2-3; perhaps TRBD2 as D (5 bases). The CDR3 is 16 residues long. With 1 base removed from V and 2 bases from J, the gap between germline ends came to 13 bases. The germline gives CDR1 SEHNR, CDR2 FQNEAQ (reference sequence). CDR3 region: CASSLGSGVTTDTQYF. The CDR3 DNA reads as TGTGCCAGCAGCTTAGGCTCCGGGGTTACCACAGATACGCAGTATTTT. Filled out from reference TRBV7-9 and TRBJ2-3, the complete variable domain reads DTGVSQNPRHKITKRGQNVTFRCDPISEHNRLYWYRQTLGQGPEFLTYFQNEAQLEKSRLLSDRFSAERPKGSFSTLEIQRTEQGDSAMYLCASSLGSGVTTDTQYFGPGTRLTVL.

In DNA form, the CDR3 reads TGTGCCAGCAGCAGGCAGGGGGCGGTACACGGGGAGCTGTTTTTT. Translation gives CASSRQGAVHGELFF. V and J are TRBV5-8 and TRBJ2-2; 8 nucleotides align to TRBD1. Germline CDR1 is SGHTS and CDR2 is YDEGEE. The CDR3 has 15 amino acids. V shed 4 bases and J 7 bases; nucleotides not matched to a gene: 9.

The chain joins TRBV6-6 to TRBJ2-5, with D unresolved. Germline lookup yields CDR1 MNHNY and CDR2 SVGAGI (reference sequence). V was clipped by 2 bases and J by 2 bases, with 6 bases between them. The CDR3 loop spans 13 amino acids. CDR3 coding DNA: TGTGCCAGCAGTTACCCCGGTCAAGAGACCCAGTACTTC. Translation: CASSYPGQETQYF.

The CDR3 sequence: CASSRANYGYTF. The CDR3 DNA reads TGTGCCAGCAGCCGGGCTAACTATGGCTACACCTTC. The chain carries TRBV7-9 and TRBJ1-2; D unclear. CDR1 and CDR2 (germline): SEHNR, FQNEAQ (reference sequence). V was pared by 5 bases and J by 0 bases, with 4 bases between. The CDR3 runs to 12 residues.

The chain employs TRBV7-8 and TRBJ1-2, with 7 bases that match TRBD1. V dropped 3 bases and J dropped 8; count of bases not matched to a gene: 9. The germline CDR1 and CDR2 sequences are SGHVS and FQNEAQ. The CDR3 is 14 amino acids. CDR3 coding DNA: TGTGCCAGCAGCTTCACAATGGACAGGATCGGCTACACCTTC. Protein: CASSFTMDRIGYTF. The entire variable domain, with the rest obtained from reference TRBV7-8 and TRBJ1-2, is as follows: GAGVSQSPRYKVAKRGQDVALRCDPISGHVSLFWYQQALGQGPEFLTYFQNEAQLDKSGLPSDRFFAERPEGSVSTLKIQRTQQEDSAVYLCASSFTMDRIGYTFGSGTRLTVV.

J is TRBJ1-6 and V is TRBV3-1 (or the pseudogene TRBV3-2); D is undetermined. The CDR3 loop spans 14 amino acids. In germline, CDR1 is LGHDT, CDR2 YNNKEL (reference sequence). Trimming stripped 4 bases from V and 10 bases from J, with 14 bases between. CDR3 protein: CASSPRRVYSPLHF. The CDR3 DNA reads TGTGCCAGCAGCCCCCGGAGGGTATACTCACCCCTCCACTTT.

The chain has TRBV3-1 (or the pseudogene TRBV3-2) and TRBJ1-2; no clear D. The V end was cut by 3 bases, the J end by 6 bases, with 14 bases between. Germline V gene data show CDR1 as LGHDT and CDR2 as YNNKEL (reference sequence). CDR3 length: 14 residues. The CDR3 DNA reads as TGTGCCAGCAGCCACCGAGGGCCGGGGAATGGCTACACCTTC. It encodes CASSHRGPGNGYTF.

This rearrangement joins TRBV7-2 to TRBJ2-6, with TRBD2 as a possible D gene (6 bases). The CDR3 runs 19 residues. Trimming pared 1 base from V and 2 bases from J, leaving 18 bases between. Looked up from germline, CDR1 is SGHTA and CDR2 is FQGNSA. CDR3 region: CASSLDHDPGGPGANVLTF. As DNA, the CDR3 is TGTGCCAGCAGCTTAGACCACGACCCTGGAGGGCCTGGGGCCAACGTCCTGACTTTC.

J is TRBJ1-3 and V is TRBV5-1, with 10 bases fitting TRBD1. Germline loops: CDR1 SGHRS, CDR2 YFSETQ. The CDR3 consists of 15 residues. After removal of 5 bases from V and 2 bases from J, the junction contained 4 bases not matched to a gene. CDR3 amino acids: CASSSDRGPGNTIYF. The CDR3 DNA reads as TGCGCCAGCAGTTCTGACAGGGGGCCTGGAAACACCATATATTTT.

The chain employs TRBV7-3 and TRBJ2-6, with D possibly matching TRBD2 (6 bases). V gave up 2 bases and J gave up 4 bases, with 9 bases separating them. In germline, CDR1 is SGHTA, CDR2 FQGTGA. The CDR3 is 15 residues long. The CDR3 protein is CASSLGGVGANVLTF. CDR3 nucleotide sequence: TGTGCCAGCAGCTTAGGAGGGGTCGGGGCCAACGTCCTGACTTTC.

V is TRBV2 and J is TRBJ1-6; D call uncertain. The CDR3 length is 15 residues. CDR1 SNHLY and CDR2 FYNNEI come from the germline V gene. The germline V and J ends were trimmed by 2 bases and 4 bases, with 9 bases remaining between them. For the CDR3, the DNA is TGTGCCAGCAGTGAACGGAGTCTTTATAATTCACCCCTCCACTTT. Amino acid sequence: CASSERSLYNSPLHF.

V and J are TRBV2 and TRBJ1-4; the D gene is possibly TRBD1 (6 bases). The CDR3 has 14 amino acids. V shed 8 bases and J shed 4 bases, with 14 bases lying between them. The germline gives CDR1 SNHLY, CDR2 FYNNEI. DNA for the CDR3: TGTGCCAGCGGCACAGGGCAACTTAATGAAAAACTGTTTTTT. This translates into CASGTGQLNEKLFF.

The rearrangement joins TRBV6-2 or TRBV6-3 to TRBJ1-4; 9 positions agree with TRBD1. After removal of 4 bases from V and 7 bases from J, the junction contained 7 bases not matched to a gene. The CDR3 has 15 amino acids. CDR1 MNHEY and CDR2 SVGEGT come from the germline V gene. CDR3 DNA sequence: TGTGCCAGCAGTTCGAGACAGGGGGAACGTGAAAAACTGTTTTTT. Protein: CASSSRQGEREKLFF.

In DNA form, the CDR3 reads TGTGCCAGCAGTTACGGCGCGGTGGGGGGTGGTGGCTACACCTTC. Translating gives CASSYGAVGGGGYTF. J is TRBJ1-2 and V is TRBV6-5; D possibly corresponds to TRBD1 (5 bases). The V gene lost 2 bases and the J gene lost 7 bases, with 17 bases spanning the gap. The length of the CDR3 is 15 residues. Germline V CDR1 and CDR2: MNHEY, SVGAGI.

J is TRBJ1-4 and V is TRBV27; D ambiguous. The CDR3 sequence is 13 residues long. Between the trimmed V and J ends, which lost 8 bases and 3 bases, there was a span of 10 bases. CDR1 and CDR2 from the germline V gene are MNHEY and SMNVEV (reference sequence). This CDR3 is CASSRSPNEKLFF. The CDR3 DNA reads TGTGCCAGCTCTCGTTCCCCTAATGAAAAACTGTTTTTT.

In this sample, this clone turned up a few times. The V gene is TRBV7-2, the J gene TRBJ2-7, with TRBD2 matching over 7 bases. The CDR3 runs to 19 residues. Trimming removed 3 bases from V and 5 bases from J; junction bases left unmatched: 22. CDR1 is SGHTA, CDR2 FQGNSA, per germline. CDR3 residues: CASSLEVAGTGRPGDEQYF. The CDR3 bases are TGTGCCAGCAGCTTGGAAGTAGCTGGGACCGGGAGGCCAGGAGACGAGCAGTACTTC.

The chain carries TRBV4-1 and TRBJ2-1; D is unclear. The CDR3 is 12 residues long. The germline V gene has CDR1 MGHRA and CDR2 YSYEKL. V was clipped by 0 bases and J by 10 bases, with 7 bases between them. This CDR3 reads CASSQDAAEQFF. The CDR3 bases are TGCGCCAGCAGCCAAGATGCTGCGGAGCAGTTCTTC.

J is TRBJ1-5 and V is TRBV27; 7 bases line up with TRBD1. Germline V gives CDR1 MNHEY, CDR2 SMNVEV (reference sequence). V shed 0 bases and J 2 bases; nucleotides not matched to a gene: 4. This CDR3 spans 16 amino acids. Here the CDR3 DNA reads TGTGCCAGCAGTTTATCTGGCAGGGGGGGCAATCAGCCCCAGCATTTT. It specifies CASSLSGRGGNQPQHF.

This rearrangement joins TRBV27 to TRBJ2-4; 9 positions match TRBD1. Germline values: CDR1 MNHEY, CDR2 SMNVEV (reference sequence). V dropped 4 bases and J dropped 3; count of bases not matched to a gene: 7. The CDR3 sequence is 16 residues long. DNA for the CDR3: TGTGCCAGCAGTTCAGGGGACAGGGCTGGCAAAAACATTCAGTACTTC. Translated: CASSSGDRAGKNIQYF.

The J gene is TRBJ1-2, the V gene TRBV4-3, with D possibly TRBD1 on 6 matching bases. Germline CDR1 LGHNA, CDR2 YSLEER. Trimming removed 1 base at V and 1 base at J, with 10 bases between. The CDR3 consists of 15 residues. CDR3 nucleotide sequence: TGCGCCAGCAGCCAAGCGGCCAGGGGTAACTATGGCTACACCTTC. Amino acid sequence: CASSQAARGNYGYTF.

The chain combines TRBV10-3 with TRBJ2-3; 12 bases are a match to TRBD2. Germline V gene data show CDR1 as ENHRY and CDR2 as SYGVKD. After removal of 0 bases from V and 4 bases from J, the junction contained 11 bases not matched to a gene. The CDR3 is made up of 19 amino acids. The CDR3 sequence is CAISESSRGLAGLPDTQYF. Here the CDR3 DNA reads TGTGCCATCAGTGAGTCGTCCCGAGGACTAGCGGGGCTACCAGATACGCAGTATTTT.